This is a list of T cell receptor beta chains from one sample in a study of radiotherapy plus CTLA-4 blockade in lung cancer. Sequencing used immunoSEQ multiplex PCR; TCRdb keeps in-frame clones, though not all of them. The repertoire holds 80,000 to 100,000 clones, with around nine tenths as singletons. Sequencing was performed on peripheral blood, taken from a patient treated with radiotherapy plus ipilimumab. The source of these receptors is a human donor with non-small cell lung cancer that progressed on radiotherapy plus ipilimumab. The CDR3 runs from the conserved cysteine through the conserved F or W.

j_gene	v_gene	CDR3aa
TRBJ2-3	TRBV7-9	CASSGSGTDTQYF
TRBJ2-2	TRBV7-8	CASSLWGQGNTGELFF
TRBJ2-2	TRBV9	CASSVLVAGVSAGELFF
TRBJ1-4	TRBV4-1	CASSQDGGRGGEKLFF
TRBJ1-2	TRBV16	CASSQSGGYGYTF
TRBJ1-3	TRBV2	CASTKAPGQGENTIYF
TRBJ1-2	TRBV27	CASSQLRDRDGYTF
TRBJ2-2	TRBV6-1	CASSLTGGDTGELFF
TRBJ1-1	TRBV10-3	CAIAHSWNTEAFF
TRBJ2-5	TRBV15	CATSRVDLEETQYF
TRBJ1-1	TRBV30	CAWSKGMNTEAFF
TRBJ2-5	TRBV19	CASRSRAGWGETQYF
TRBJ2-1	TRBV7-3	CASSPQASLEQFF
TRBJ2-2	TRBV10-3	CAIGGAMNTGELFF
TRBJ1-1	TRBV2	CASRDGAFF
TRBJ1-1	TRBV19	CASMGTGQGNTEAFF
TRBJ2-1	TRBV15	CATSTPGKRGFF
TRBJ1-4	TRBV6-5	CASGQVDGEKLFF
TRBJ1-3	TRBV11-3	CASSGTGIRTIYF
TRBJ2-1	TRBV2	CASSEAAAPRYNEQFF
TRBJ1-1	TRBV5-4	CASSAGLQQAFF
TRBJ1-2	TRBV4-1	CASSQTQGAQYGYTF
TRBJ2-1	TRBV4-1	CASSQGLATNNEQFF
TRBJ1-5	TRBV19	CASSSVHDSNQPQHF
TRBJ1-1	TRBV20-1	CSAPRGLEAFF
TRBJ2-5	TRBV7-3	CASSYGGGGETQYF
TRBJ1-4	TRBV6-5	CASRRTAGEKLFF
TRBJ1-4	TRBV4-2	CASRMVDREGEKLFF
TRBJ2-7	TRBV19	CASRAGASYEQYF
TRBJ2-5	TRBV5-1	CASSLADSQETQYF
TRBJ2-7	TRBV11-3	CASSSGRISYEQYF
TRBJ2-3	TRBV7-9	CASKTGTTDTQYF
TRBJ2-2	TRBV5-1	CASSGDYTGELFF
TRBJ2-7	TRBV5-1	CASSLAWGRDSSYEQYF
TRBJ2-7	TRBV6-5	CASRTDRVRYEQYF
TRBJ1-3	TRBV11-2	CASSLGGPVNTIYF
TRBJ2-3	TRBV6-1	CASSESTSRGWGADTQYF